This paragraph reports one T cell receptor beta chain. The length of the CDR3 is 16 residues. The V and J ends lost 3 bases and 8 bases, in that order; junction bases with no gene match: 9. Germline V gene lookup returns CDR1 KGHDR and CDR2 SFDVKD. This record belongs to a study of CD8 T cells in Susac syndrome. Sequencing of TCR beta, carried out with a high-throughput approach, was applied to CD8+ and CD4+ T cells from the blood. Bulk CD8+ and CD4+ cells came from magnetic negative isolation; CD8+ TEMRA by FACS. With random hexamers, 0.5 to 1 ug RNA was reverse transcribed. Multiplex PCR with immunoSEQ amplified the TCR beta CDR3 across 54 Vbeta and 13 Jbeta. MiXCR, applied by TCRdb to the immunoSEQ multiplex PCR reads, yields one record per CDR3 protein. The table has some 95,000 distinct CDR3 sequences, around 93% seen once; the top ten hold roughly 0.32%.

The J gene is TRBJ2-1, the V gene TRBV24-1, with 10 bases matching TRBD1. This TCR was sampled from a human donor in good health. The sequencing input was CD8+ T cells from PBMCs. CDR3 loop: CATSDPRATGGDEQFF. CDR3 coding DNA: TGTGCCACCAGTGATCCCCGGGCGACAGGGGGCGATGAGCAGTTCTTC.